Shown below are 13 T cell receptor beta chains from a single sample sequenced in a study of cytomegalovirus exposure and HLA in healthy donors (dated by TCRdb to about 2017). The library came from the immunoSEQ multiplex PCR assay. For the multiplex PCR, a mixture combining 60 forward primers for TCR Vbeta segments and 13 reverse primers for TCR Jbeta segments was used. Imported from immuneACCESS, the table was reduced by TCRdb to in-frame sequences with V and J called. These copies leave out some clones; in studies compared against another copy, an unresolved V gene accounts for under half, and the cause of the remainder is not known. The sample includes 200,000 to 250,000 clones, with roughly 80% observed a single time. Approximately 1.5% of the sample lies in the top ten. The sequenced material came from PBMCs. These receptors came from a man in his fifties in good health and CMV-seronegative.

The V and J genes are TRBV27 and TRBJ1-2; 10 nucleotides match TRBD1. Germline assignment: CDR1 MNHEY and CDR2 SMNVEV (reference sequence). Trimming took 6 bases from V and 3 from J; bases not matched to a gene: 7. The CDR3 has 15 residues. CDR3 nucleotide sequence: TGTGCCAGCAGCCCCGGGACAGGGGTTGACTATGGCTACACCTTC. The encoded protein is CASSPGTGVDYGYTF.

The rearrangement uses TRBV7-9 and TRBJ1-2; D unclear. Per germline, CDR1 SEHNR and CDR2 FQNEAQ (reference sequence). There are 15 residues in the CDR3. Trimming removed 5 bases from V and 2 bases from J, with 15 bases in between. The CDR3 loop reads CASSTQNVWNYGYTF. The CDR3 bases are TGTGCCAGCAGCACTCAAAACGTGTGGAACTATGGCTACACCTTC.

This clone was observed a few times. CDR3 DNA sequence: TGTGCCAGCAGTCTTAGGACAGTGATAAACACTGAAGCTTTCTTT. Its protein is CASSLRTVINTEAFF. The V and J genes are TRBV6-1 and TRBJ1-1; D possibly corresponds to TRBD1 (6 bases). Germline V lookup: CDR1 MNHNS, CDR2 SASEGT. The CDR3 contains 15 residues. V gave up 5 bases and J gave up 2 bases, with 15 bases separating them.

This chain uses TRBV7-8 with TRBJ1-5; TRBD1 agrees at 10 bases. The CDR3 covers 15 residues. CDR1 and CDR2 (germline): SGHVS, FQNEAQ. With 5 bases clipped from V and 3 bases from J, the junction kept 4 bases outside the gene matches. In DNA form, the CDR3 reads TGTGCCAGCAGCATGGGACAGGGGTACAATCAGCCCCAGCATTTT. This gives the protein CASSMGQGYNQPQHF.

The genes are TRBV7-6 and TRBJ1-3, with D maybe TRBD1 (6 bases). This CDR3 is built from 19 residues. With 2 bases removed from V and 0 bases from J, the gap between germline ends came to 20 bases. CDR1 is SGHVS and CDR2 is FNYEAQ in the germline V gene. In DNA form, the CDR3 reads TGTGCCAGCAGCTTATCACCCAGGGGCCCGGGTCTCTCTGGAAACACCATATATTTT. This translates into CASSLSPRGPGLSGNTIYF.

The J gene is TRBJ1-2, the V gene TRBV6-5, with TRBD1 identical over 10 bases. The ends lost 5 bases at V and 4 bases at J; junction bases unmatched: 7. CDR1 MNHEY and CDR2 SVGAGI come from the germline V gene. This CDR3 comprises 15 residues. In DNA, the CDR3 is TGTGCCAGCAGTCCCGACAGGGGGCTCAGCTATGGCTACACCTTC. Its translation is CASSPDRGLSYGYTF.

The chain combines TRBV7-9 with TRBJ2-5, with 8 bases identical to TRBD1. The CDR3 runs 14 residues. J was trimmed by 5 bases and V by 5 bases; bases with no gene match: 7. Looked up from germline, CDR1 is SEHNR and CDR2 is FQNEAQ (reference sequence). CDR3 sequence reads: CASSTPGGRETQYF. Written as DNA, the CDR3 is TGTGCCAGCAGCACCCCAGGGGGCCGGGAGACCCAGTACTTC. Using reference TRBV7-9 and TRBJ2-5 for the parts outside the CDR3, the full variable domain is DTGVSQNPRHKITKRGQNVTFRCDPISEHNRLYWYRQTLGQGPEFLTYFQNEAQLEKSRLLSDRFSAERPKGSFSTLEIQRTEQGDSAMYLCASSTPGGRETQYFGPGTRLLVL.

This clone was counted once. This chain uses TRBV5-1 with TRBJ2-7; D unclear. The length of the CDR3 is 13 residues. Per the germline V gene, CDR1 is SGHRS and CDR2 is YFSETQ. The germline V and J ends were trimmed by 2 bases and 2 bases, with 8 bases remaining between them. CDR3 amino acids: CASSLDGAYEQYF. The CDR3 DNA sequence: TGCGCCAGCAGCTTAGACGGAGCCTACGAGCAGTACTTC.

With respect to this clone: One end of the junction is discordant with germline, which a read error may explain. V and J are TRBV5-1 and TRBJ2-3, with 9 bases aligning to TRBD2. The CDR3 is 15 amino acids. CDR1 and CDR2 (germline): SGHRS, YFSETQ. CDR3 loop: CASRWLAGGGDSQYF. DNA for the CDR3: TGCGCCAGCAGATGGCTGGCGGGAGGGGGAGATTCGCAGTATTTT.

The CDR3 DNA reads as TGTGCCAGCAGATTTCTAGCGGGACTTGGCTCCTACAATGAGCAGTTCTTC. Its translation is CASRFLAGLGSYNEQFF. The chain has TRBV27 and TRBJ2-1, with 9 bases lining up with TRBD2. The germline gives CDR1 MNHEY, CDR2 SMNVEV (reference sequence). CDR3 length: 17 amino acids. Trimming removed 6 bases from V and 0 bases from J; junction bases left unmatched: 9.

As concerns this clone: Other DNA sequences of this sample code for an identical CDR3. The chain carries TRBV27 and TRBJ2-1, with TRBD2 identical over 11 bases. The CDR3 extends over 15 amino acids. J was trimmed by 2 bases and V by 4 bases; bases with no gene match: 1. Germline CDR1 reads MNHEY; CDR2 reads SMNVEV (reference sequence). In DNA, the CDR3 is TGTGCCAGCAGTTATAGCGGGAGGGCCTACAATGAGCAGTTCTTC. The encoded protein is CASSYSGRAYNEQFF.

The V gene is TRBV7-6, the J gene TRBJ2-5; possibly TRBD1 for D (5 bases). The V gene's germline CDR1 is SGHVS and CDR2 FNYEAQ. CDR3 length equals 14 residues. Deletions cut 1 base from V and 4 bases from J, with 10 bases between. The CDR3 DNA sequence: TGTGCCAGCAGCTTAGGGGGCAGGTCAGAGACCCAGTACTTC. It encodes CASSLGGRSETQYF.

The V call is TRBV4-1, the J call TRBJ2-7; 9 bases line up with TRBD1. Trimming at V came to 0 bases and at J to 3 bases, leaving 6 bases not matched to a gene. CDR1 MGHRA and CDR2 YSYEKL come from the germline V gene. The CDR3 runs 16 residues. The CDR3 nucleotides are TGCGCCAGCAGCCAAGAAGGACAGGGGAGAGTCTACGAGCAGTACTTC. As protein: CASSQEGQGRVYEQYF.